What follows are 30 T cell receptor beta chains derived from one specimen sequenced in a study of T cells in Graves' hyperthyroidism and ophthalmopathy. TCR beta CDR3 region amplification was performed from RNA transcripts. RT-PCR in the first round (using the HTBI primer set) targeted the TCR CDR3. TCRdb re-analysed the multiplex PCR reads in MiXCR, keeping a single row per CDR3 protein. Among more than 300,000 distinct CDR3 sequences listed, about 15% were seen once. The sequenced sample was blood. The receptors come from a woman aged 60-75 years with Graves' hyperthyroidism.

This clonotype was seen ten or more times. The rearrangement links TRBV20-1 to TRBJ2-7; 10 bases map to TRBD1. The CDR3 has 13 residues. The V segment lost 7 bases and the J segment 9 bases; nucleotides outside the gene matches: 12. The V gene's germline CDR1 is DFQATT and CDR2 SNEGSKA (reference sequence). CDR3 bases: TGCAGTGTGACACGACAGGGGGCTTGGGGGCAGTACTTC. Encoded protein: CSVTRQGAWGQYF.

The chain recombines TRBV11-3 with TRBJ2-5; 9 bases are shared with TRBD1. The V gene's germline CDR1 is SGHNT and CDR2 YENEEA. The length of the CDR3 is 14 residues. The J segment lost 7 bases and the V segment lost 2 bases, leaving 5 bases of the junction unmatched. CDR3 region: CASSLSGQGGTQYF. In DNA, the CDR3 is TGTGCCAGCAGCTTATCGGGACAGGGAGGGACCCAGTACTTC.

In its sample, this clonotype was seen a few times. V is TRBV20-1 and J is TRBJ2-2; a possible D gene is TRBD2 (5 bases). V was pared by 0 bases and J by 7 bases, with 15 bases between. The CDR3 is 15 amino acids. The V gene's germline CDR1 is DFQATT and CDR2 SNEGSKA (reference sequence). DNA for the CDR3: TGCAGTGCTAGAGATTCCCGCGGAGGTGACGGGGAGCTGTTTTTT. This gives the protein CSARDSRGGDGELFF.

The rearrangement links TRBV12-3 or TRBV12-4 to TRBJ2-2; 11 bases are shared with TRBD2. This CDR3 region has 16 residues. The ends lost 5 bases at V and 3 bases at J; junction bases unmatched: 5. The CDR3 DNA follows: TGTGCCAGCAGTCCACTAGCGGGAGCGGACACCGGGGAGCTGTTTTTT. Translating gives CASSPLAGADTGELFF.

This clonotype was picked up many times. The chain carries TRBV6-2 or TRBV6-3 and TRBJ2-7, with TRBD1 as a possible D gene (5 bases). The CDR3 has 15 residues. Germline CDR1 MNHEY, CDR2 SVGEGT. V lost 5 bases to trimming and J lost 2 bases, with 16 bases between them. CDR3: CASSRPGYGTYEQYF. The DNA for the CDR3 is TGTGCCAGCAGTAGACCAGGGTATGGTACCTACGAGCAGTACTTC.

This clonotype was counted only a few times. The gene calls are TRBV5-1 and TRBJ2-3; D is unclear. Germline CDR1 reads SGHRS; CDR2 reads YFSETQ. Trimming shortened V by 3 bases and J by 4 bases, and 6 bases separated the two germline ends. The CDR3 has 12 amino acids. CDR3 in DNA: TGCGCCAGCAGCTGGGCGGCAGATACGCAGTATTTT. This sequence encodes CASSWAADTQYF.

The chain couples TRBV30 to TRBJ2-2; D not certain. Trimming left V 3 bases short and J 3 bases short, with 8 bases between. CDR3 length: 13 residues. Looked up from germline, CDR1 is GTSNPN and CDR2 is SVGIG (reference sequence). CDR3 in amino acids: CAWSSDHTGELFF. CDR3 sequence (DNA): TGTGCCTGGAGCAGTGATCACACCGGGGAGCTGTTTTTT. Filled out from reference TRBV30 and TRBJ2-2, the complete variable domain reads SQTIHQWPATLVQPVGSPLSLECTVEGTSNPNLYWYRQAAGRGLQLLFYSVGIGQISSEVPQNLSASRPQDRQFILSSKKLLLSDSGFYLCAWSSDHTGELFFGEGSRLTVL.

The rearrangement uses TRBV10-3 and TRBJ2-2; 8 bases are a match to TRBD2. Per germline, CDR1 ENHRY and CDR2 SYGVKD. The CDR3 is 13 residues long. V lost 6 bases and J lost 5; bases outside the gene matches: 2. The CDR3 sequence: CAISPSGTGELFF. CDR3 DNA sequence: TGTGCCATCAGCCCTAGCGGGACCGGGGAGCTGTTTTTT.

The V call is TRBV12-3 or TRBV12-4, the J call TRBJ1-2; 10 nucleotides line up with TRBD1. V was pared by 6 bases and J by 2 bases, with 6 bases of the junction left unmatched. The CDR3 spans 15 residues. Here the CDR3 reads CASSGTGALNYGYTF. As DNA, the CDR3 is TGTGCCAGCAGCGGGACAGGGGCGCTGAACTATGGCTACACCTTC.

This clonotype has at least ten counts. The chain carries TRBV18 and TRBJ2-1; 8 bases match TRBD2. The CDR3 is made up of 16 amino acids. Germline CDR1 reads KGHSH; CDR2 reads LQKENI. Unmatched junction bases numbered 6, after V lost 0 bases and J lost 5 bases. The CDR3 is CASSPPVGGRNNEQFF. In nucleotides, the CDR3 is TGTGCCAGCTCACCACCGGTCGGCGGGAGGAACAATGAGCAGTTCTTC. The whole variable domain, filled in from reference TRBV18 and TRBJ2-1, reads NAGVMQNPRHLVRRRGQEARLRCSPMKGHSHVYWYRQLPEEGLKFMVYLQKENIIDESGMPKERFSAEFPKEGPSILRIQQVVRGDSAAYFCASSPPVGGRNNEQFFGPGTRLTVL.

This clonotype was seen ten or more times. The chain links TRBV28 to TRBJ2-2; 9 nucleotides line up with TRBD2. Germline CDR1 and CDR2: MDHEN and SYDVKM. Trimming took 8 bases from V and 9 from J; bases not matched to a gene: 10. This CDR3 is built from 14 residues. The CDR3 DNA is TGTGCCAGCCTAGGGCGGGAGGGCATCCGGGAGCTGTTTTTT. Translated: CASLGREGIRELFF.

This clonotype was detected ten times or more. This chain connects TRBV11-2 to TRBJ2-7, with 9 bases that match TRBD2. The V and J ends lost 7 bases and 2 bases, in that order; junction bases with no gene match: 9. The CDR3 is 15 residues long. From germline, CDR1 is SGHAT and CDR2 FQNNGV. CDR3 in DNA: TGTGCCAGCACCACAGTAGCGGGAGTTACCTACGAGCAGTACTTC. Translation gives CASTTVAGVTYEQYF.

There are a few counts of this clonotype. The chain carries TRBV6-5 and TRBJ1-1; D gene uncertain. V lost 4 bases and J lost 3, with 9 bases in between. CDR3 length equals 13 residues. Germline CDR1 reads MNHEY; CDR2 reads SVGAGI. The CDR3 nucleotides are TGTGCCAGCAGTTCCTGGAGGGACACTGAAGCTTTCTTT. It encodes CASSSWRDTEAFF.

In its sample, this clonotype was seen many times. The V call is TRBV6-1, the J call TRBJ1-2; D not resolved. This CDR3 spans 14 amino acids. V shed 6 bases and J shed 6 bases, with 17 bases lying between them. From germline, CDR1 is MNHNS and CDR2 SASEGT. CDR3 amino acids: CASRTALGWDGYTF. CDR3 nucleotide sequence: TGTGCCAGCAGGACTGCCCTCGGCTGGGATGGCTACACCTTC.

The J gene is TRBJ2-5, the V gene TRBV14, with 13 bases aligning to TRBD2. Germline V lookup: CDR1 SGHDN, CDR2 FVKESK. After removal of 3 bases from V and 4 bases from J, the junction contained 5 bases not matched to a gene. The length of the CDR3 is 16 residues. CDR3 nucleotides: TGTGCCAGCAGCCAGGGACTAGCGGGGCGTAGAGAGACCCAGTACTTC. This gives the protein CASSQGLAGRRETQYF.

The chain links TRBV5-1 to TRBJ1-1; 10 nucleotides line up with TRBD1. Trimming cost V 0 bases and J 5 bases; bases outside gene matches: 7. This CDR3 spans 16 amino acids. Germline loops: CDR1 SGHRS, CDR2 YFSETQ. CDR3 protein: CASSLGQGARRTEAFF. The CDR3 nucleotides are TGCGCCAGCAGCTTGGGACAGGGGGCGCGTCGGACTGAAGCTTTCTTT.

This clonotype was picked up many times. This rearrangement joins TRBV2 to TRBJ2-3; TRBD2 aligns across 12 bases. The CDR3 extends over 15 amino acids. Germline CDR1 is SNHLY and CDR2 is FYNNEI. V was clipped by 6 bases and J by 4 bases; unmatched bases: 5. In DNA, the CDR3 is TGTGCCAGCAGCTGGACTAGCGGGATGTCAGATACGCAGTATTTT. It yields the protein CASSWTSGMSDTQYF.

This clonotype was seen ten or more times. The chain employs TRBV11-2 and TRBJ2-7, with D perhaps matching TRBD2 (6 bases). V was clipped by 5 bases and J by 4 bases, with 15 bases between them. Germline lookup yields CDR1 SGHAT and CDR2 FQNNGV. CDR3 length equals 14 residues. Written as DNA, the CDR3 is TGTGCCAGCAGCACAACCCGGGACTTTTACGAGCAGTACTTC. Protein product: CASSTTRDFYEQYF. Drawing the rest from reference TRBV11-2 and TRBJ2-7, the complete variable domain is EAGVAQSPRYKIIEKRQSVAFWCNPISGHATLYWYQQILGQGPKLLIQFQNNGVVDDSQLPKDRFSAERLKGVDSTLKIQPAKLEDSAVYLCASSTTRDFYEQYFGPGTRLTVT.

The chain is built from TRBV5-1 and TRBJ2-7; tentative D call: TRBD2 (6 bases). Germline V gene lookup returns CDR1 SGHRS and CDR2 YFSETQ. V was shortened by 4 bases and J by 2 bases, with 13 bases between the two germline ends. CDR3 size: 14 residues. The CDR3 DNA reads as TGCGCCAGCAGCCTGGGCGGGGAAACCTACGAGCAGTACTTC. It translates to CASSLGGETYEQYF.

In its sample, this clonotype was seen many times. The chain recombines TRBV7-9 with TRBJ2-5; no firm D call. The CDR3 contains 14 residues. CDR1 SEHNR and CDR2 FQNEAQ come from the germline V gene (reference sequence). The V gene lost 5 bases and the J gene lost 5 bases, with 15 bases spanning the gap. In DNA, the CDR3 is TGTGCCAGCAGCCCCCCCTTGCCACGGGAGACCCAGTACTTC. It codes for CASSPPLPRETQYF.

This clonotype appeared many times. V and J are TRBV2 and TRBJ1-1; the D gene is possibly TRBD1 (6 bases). The germline CDR1 and CDR2 sequences are SNHLY and FYNNEI. CDR3 length: 13 residues. V was trimmed by 6 bases and J by 3 bases, leaving 11 bases between them. CDR3 nucleotide sequence: TGTGCCAGCAGGAAGGGGGGGGACACTGAAGCTTTCTTT. It encodes CASRKGGDTEAFF.

The chain joins TRBV30 to TRBJ2-7; 14 nucleotides agree with TRBD2. This CDR3 is 16 amino acids long. Germline values: CDR1 GTSNPN, CDR2 SVGIG (reference sequence). J was trimmed by 4 bases and V by 1 base; bases with no gene match: 6. In DNA form, the CDR3 reads TGTGCCTGGAGTGCGGGACTAGCGGGAGTGGGGTACGAGCAGTACTTC. It codes for CAWSAGLAGVGYEQYF.

This clonotype has ten or more counts. The CDR3 DNA follows: TGTGCCAGCAGTTTAACGGGACTCGAGCAGTACTTC. It yields the protein CASSLTGLEQYF. The V gene is TRBV27, the J gene TRBJ2-7; weak D call: TRBD2 (6 bases). CDR1 MNHEY and CDR2 SMNVEV come from the germline V gene (reference sequence). This CDR3 is 12 amino acids long. The V end was cut by 2 bases, the J end by 6 bases, with 8 bases between.

This clonotype was recorded at least ten times. This chain's CDR3 is CASSLIPGIGQPQHF. For the CDR3, the DNA is TGTGCCAGCAGCCTGATCCCGGGGATTGGTCAGCCCCAGCATTTT. This rearrangement joins TRBV27 to TRBJ1-5; D is uncertain. From germline, CDR1 is MNHEY and CDR2 SMNVEV (reference sequence). V shed 6 bases and J shed 6 bases, with 18 bases lying between them. This CDR3 is built from 15 residues.

The chain carries TRBV9 and TRBJ1-2; a weak D match, TRBD1 (6 bases). Trimming left V 3 bases short and J 6 bases short, with 21 bases between. Germline lookup yields CDR1 SGDLS and CDR2 YYNGEE. CDR3 length: 16 residues. CDR3 region: CASSAAVFGGANGYTF. DNA for the CDR3: TGTGCCAGCAGCGCCGCGGTTTTCGGGGGCGCGAATGGCTACACCTTC.

In this sample, this clonotype turned up a few times. The chain has TRBV19 and TRBJ2-5, with 8 nucleotides matching TRBD2. CDR1 is LNHDA and CDR2 is SQIVND in the germline V gene (reference sequence). V shed 6 bases and J 3 bases; nucleotides not matched to a gene: 6. The CDR3 is 14 amino acids. The CDR3 DNA follows: TGTGCCAGTAGACCCGGGAGGGCTGAAGAGACCCAGTACTTC. It yields the protein CASRPGRAEETQYF.

In this sample, this clonotype turned up many times. The chain joins TRBV3-1 to TRBJ2-7; 8 positions match TRBD2. Germline-derived CDR1 and CDR2 are LGHDT and YNNKEL (reference sequence). J was trimmed by 0 bases and V by 5 bases; bases with no gene match: 3. This CDR3 contains 14 residues. The CDR3 reads CASSTTSGSYEQYF. The CDR3 DNA follows: TGTGCCAGCAGCACCACTAGCGGCTCCTACGAGCAGTACTTC.

This clonotype was observed many times. V is TRBV20-1 and J is TRBJ2-5; D might be TRBD2 (6 bases). V was cut by 0 bases and J by 4 bases, with 15 bases left in between. Germline V CDR1 and CDR2: DFQATT, SNEGSKA (reference sequence). This CDR3 contains 15 residues. CDR3 residues: CSARDLSSVRETQYF. The CDR3 DNA reads TGCAGTGCTAGAGATTTGTCTAGCGTCAGAGAGACCCAGTACTTC.

This clonotype came up a few times. The V gene is TRBV5-1, the J gene TRBJ2-7; D is possibly TRBD1 (6 bases). This CDR3 has 15 amino acids. Between the trimmed V and J ends, which lost 5 bases and 3 bases, there was a span of 18 bases. Germline V gene data show CDR1 as SGHRS and CDR2 as YFSETQ. The CDR3 loop is CASRPDGTLVYEQYF. CDR3 nucleotides: TGCGCCAGCAGACCGGACGGGACACTGGTCTACGAGCAGTACTTC. Complete variable domain (other parts from reference TRBV5-1 and TRBJ2-7): KAGVTQTPRYLIKTRGQQVTLSCSPISGHRSVSWYQQTPGQGLQFLFEYFSETQRNKGNFPGRFSGRQFSNSRSEMNVSTLELGDSALYLCASRPDGTLVYEQYFGPGTRLTVT.

This clonotype was observed a handful of times. The CDR3 spells CASSDASNEKLFF. The CDR3 DNA follows: TGTGCCAGCAGTGATGCCTCTAATGAAAAACTGTTTTTT. The V call is TRBV2, the J call TRBJ1-4; D not certain. The CDR3 is 13 residues long. V lost 3 bases and J lost 3, with 5 bases in between. CDR1 is SNHLY, CDR2 FYNNEI, per germline. The full variable domain, its missing parts supplied by reference TRBV2 and TRBJ1-4, is EPEVTQTPSHQVTQMGQEVILRCVPISNHLYFYWYRQILGQKVEFLVSFYNNEISEKSEIFDDQFSVERPDGSNFTLKIRSTKLEDSAMYFCASSDASNEKLFFGSGTQLSVL.